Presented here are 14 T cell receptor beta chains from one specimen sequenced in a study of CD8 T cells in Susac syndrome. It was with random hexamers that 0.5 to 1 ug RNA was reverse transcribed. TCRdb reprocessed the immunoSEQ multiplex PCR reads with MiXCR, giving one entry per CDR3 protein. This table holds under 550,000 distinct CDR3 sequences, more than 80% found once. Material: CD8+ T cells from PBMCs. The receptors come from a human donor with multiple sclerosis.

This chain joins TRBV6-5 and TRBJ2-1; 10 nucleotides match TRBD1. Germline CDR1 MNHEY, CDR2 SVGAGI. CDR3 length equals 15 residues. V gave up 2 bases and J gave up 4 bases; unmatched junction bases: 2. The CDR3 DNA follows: TGTGCCAGCAGTTACGGGACAGGGGATTACAATGAGCAGTTCTTC. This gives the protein CASSYGTGDYNEQFF.

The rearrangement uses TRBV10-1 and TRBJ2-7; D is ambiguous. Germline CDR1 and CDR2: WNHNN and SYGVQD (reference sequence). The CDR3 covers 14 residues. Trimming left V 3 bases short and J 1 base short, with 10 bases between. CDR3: CASSDQTGSYEQYF. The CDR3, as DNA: TGCGCCAGCAGTGACCAGACCGGATCCTACGAGCAGTACTTC.

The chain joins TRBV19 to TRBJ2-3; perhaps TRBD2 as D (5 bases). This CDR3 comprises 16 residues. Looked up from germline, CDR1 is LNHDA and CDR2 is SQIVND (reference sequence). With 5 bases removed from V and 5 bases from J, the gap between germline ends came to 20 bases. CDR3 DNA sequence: TGTGCCAGTAGTCAAGATCCGGGATCGGTAAGAGATACGCAGTATTTT. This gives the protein CASSQDPGSVRDTQYF.

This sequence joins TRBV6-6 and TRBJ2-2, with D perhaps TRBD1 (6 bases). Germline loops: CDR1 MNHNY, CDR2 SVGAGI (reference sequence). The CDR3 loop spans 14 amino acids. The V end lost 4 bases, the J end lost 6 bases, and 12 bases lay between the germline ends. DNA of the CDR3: TGTGCCAGCAGTTCCCCTAGGGGGTCCGGGGAGCTGTTTTTT. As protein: CASSSPRGSGELFF.

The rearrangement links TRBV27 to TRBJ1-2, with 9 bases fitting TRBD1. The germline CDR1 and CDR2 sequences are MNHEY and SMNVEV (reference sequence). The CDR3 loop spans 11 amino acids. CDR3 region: CATGTGPGYTF. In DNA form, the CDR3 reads TGTGCAACCGGGACAGGGCCAGGCTACACCTTC.

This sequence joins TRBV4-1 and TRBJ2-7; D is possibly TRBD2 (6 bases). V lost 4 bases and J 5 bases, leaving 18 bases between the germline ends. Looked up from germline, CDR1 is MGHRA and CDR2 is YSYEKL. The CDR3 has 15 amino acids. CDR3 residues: CASSLTNGGIDEQYF. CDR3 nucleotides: TGCGCCAGCAGCCTGACTAACGGGGGTATCGACGAGCAGTACTTC.

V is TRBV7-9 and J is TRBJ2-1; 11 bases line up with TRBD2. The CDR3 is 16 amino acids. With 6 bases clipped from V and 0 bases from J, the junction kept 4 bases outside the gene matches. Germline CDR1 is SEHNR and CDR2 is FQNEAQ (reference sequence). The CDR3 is CASSPTSGSSYNEQFF. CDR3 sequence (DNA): TGTGCCAGCAGTCCAACTAGCGGGAGCTCCTACAATGAGCAGTTCTTC.

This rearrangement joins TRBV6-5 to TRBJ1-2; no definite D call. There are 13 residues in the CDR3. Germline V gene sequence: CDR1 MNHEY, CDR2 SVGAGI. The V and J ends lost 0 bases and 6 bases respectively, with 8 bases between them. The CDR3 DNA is TGTGCCAGCAGTTACTCCGGGGTTCATGGCTACACCTTC. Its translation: CASSYSGVHGYTF.

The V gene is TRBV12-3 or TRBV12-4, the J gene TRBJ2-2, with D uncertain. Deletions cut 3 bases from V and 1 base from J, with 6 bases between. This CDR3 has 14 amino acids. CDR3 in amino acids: CASSFFLNTGELFF. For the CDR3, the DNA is TGTGCCAGCAGTTTTTTTTTGAACACCGGGGAGCTGTTTTTT.

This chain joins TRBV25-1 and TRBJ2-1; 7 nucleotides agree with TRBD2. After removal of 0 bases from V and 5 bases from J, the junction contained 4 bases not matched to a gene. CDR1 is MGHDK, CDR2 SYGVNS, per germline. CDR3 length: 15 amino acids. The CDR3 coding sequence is TGTGCCAGCAGTGAATATTTGGGGGGGGACAATGAGCAGTTCTTC. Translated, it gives CASSEYLGGDNEQFF.

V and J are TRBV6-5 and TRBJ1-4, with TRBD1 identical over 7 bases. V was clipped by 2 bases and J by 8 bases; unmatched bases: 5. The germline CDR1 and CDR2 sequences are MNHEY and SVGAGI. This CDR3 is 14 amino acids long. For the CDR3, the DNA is TGTGCCAGCAGTTACGGAGGGGGCCCAGAAAAACTGTTTTTT. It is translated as CASSYGGGPEKLFF.

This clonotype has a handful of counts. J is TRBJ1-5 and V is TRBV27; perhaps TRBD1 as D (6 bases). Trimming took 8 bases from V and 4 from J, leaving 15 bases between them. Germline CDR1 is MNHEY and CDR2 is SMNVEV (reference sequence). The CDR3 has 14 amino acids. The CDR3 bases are TGTGCCAGCTCCCCACAGGGAGGGAATCAGCCCCAGCATTTT. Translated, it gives CASSPQGGNQPQHF.

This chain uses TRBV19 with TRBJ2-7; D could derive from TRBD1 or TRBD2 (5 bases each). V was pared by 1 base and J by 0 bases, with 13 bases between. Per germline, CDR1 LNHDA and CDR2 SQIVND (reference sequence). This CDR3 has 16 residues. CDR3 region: CASSIALGDVSYEQYF. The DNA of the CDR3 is TGTGCCAGTAGTATAGCTTTGGGGGACGTCTCCTACGAGCAGTACTTC.

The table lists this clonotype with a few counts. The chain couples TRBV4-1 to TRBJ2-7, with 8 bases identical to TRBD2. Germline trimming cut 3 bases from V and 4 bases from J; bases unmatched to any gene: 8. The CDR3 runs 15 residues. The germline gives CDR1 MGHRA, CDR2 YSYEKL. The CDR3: CASSHREGGDYEQYF. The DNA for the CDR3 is TGCGCCAGCAGCCACCGGGAGGGAGGGGATTACGAGCAGTACTTC.